This T cell receptor (beta chain) was sequenced for a study of T cells in narcolepsy. Sequenced by immunoSEQ multiplex PCR; TCRdb stores in-frame clones only, minus some. This sample carries about 17,000 clones, 72% of them seen once, and the ten largest clones take 11% to 15%. The CDR3 runs to 16 residues. Germline CDR1 reads LNHNV; CDR2 reads YYDKDF (reference sequence). Losses at the gene ends were 1 base for V and 3 bases for J; bases not matched to a gene: 9. Sequencing was carried out using CD45RA- memory CD8+ T cells from PBMCs. This clonotype originated in a human donor with narcolepsy. The chain is built from TRBV15 and TRBJ2-7; 7 bases line up with TRBD1. In nucleotides, the CDR3 is TGTGCCACCAGCAGAGCCCCCCCGGGACAGAACTACGAGCAGTACTTC. It specifies CATSRAPPGQNYEQYF.